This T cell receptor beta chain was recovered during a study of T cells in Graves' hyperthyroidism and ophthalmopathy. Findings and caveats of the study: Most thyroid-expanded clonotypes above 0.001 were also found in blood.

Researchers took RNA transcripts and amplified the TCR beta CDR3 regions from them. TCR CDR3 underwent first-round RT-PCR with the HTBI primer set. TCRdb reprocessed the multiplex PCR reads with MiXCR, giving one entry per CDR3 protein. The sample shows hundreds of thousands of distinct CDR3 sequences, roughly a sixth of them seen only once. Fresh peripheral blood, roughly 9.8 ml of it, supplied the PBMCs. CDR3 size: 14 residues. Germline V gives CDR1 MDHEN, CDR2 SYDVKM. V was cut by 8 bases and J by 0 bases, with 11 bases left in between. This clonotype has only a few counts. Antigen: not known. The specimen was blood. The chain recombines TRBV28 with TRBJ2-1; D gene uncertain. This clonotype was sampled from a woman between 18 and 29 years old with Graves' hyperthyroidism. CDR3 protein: CASATYSSYNEQFF. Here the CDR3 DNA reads TGTGCCAGCGCGACTTATAGCTCCTACAATGAGCAGTTCTTC.